The present T cell receptor beta chain was sequenced within a study of cytomegalovirus exposure and HLA in healthy donors. This CDR3 contains 15 residues. J gave up 4 bases and V 6 bases, and 9 bases lay outside the gene matches. Germline V CDR1 and CDR2: ENHRY, SYGVKD. This PCR relied on a set of 60 Vbeta primers and 13 Jbeta primers. The protocol was immunoSEQ multiplex PCR, while the TCRdb copy is restricted to in-frame clones and leaves out a portion. The table lists around 130,000 clones, roughly three quarters of them singletons. The chain recombines TRBV10-3 with TRBJ2-7, with TRBD1 matching over 10 bases. The sequenced sample consisted of PBMCs. The TCR comes from an older woman in good health and CMV-seronegative. CDR3 bases: TGTGCCATCAGGAGAGACAGGGGGCGAGTGTACGAGCAGTACTTC. Residues: CAIRRDRGRVYEQYF.